One sample yielded the 5 T cell receptor beta chains listed below, sequenced in a study of CD8+ T cells in alopecia areata. Once RNA had been extracted, it was reverse transcribed into cDNA to act as the sequencing template. The table came from immunoSEQ multiplex PCR; TCRdb's copy has only in-frame clones and leaves some out. The sample consists of tens of thousands of clones, around 59% of them appearing once. Sample: NKG2D-high CD8+ T cells sorted from blood. The receptor set was obtained from a human donor with alopecia areata.

The J gene is TRBJ1-2, the V gene TRBV7-6; D is ambiguous. The germline V gene has CDR1 SGHVS and CDR2 FNYEAQ. Trimming removed 6 bases from V and 7 bases from J, with 9 bases in between. The CDR3 is 11 residues long. In DNA form, the CDR3 reads TGTGCCAGCAGGAGGGTAGCTGGCTACACCTTC. Translation gives CASRRVAGYTF.

This chain joins TRBV28 and TRBJ2-6; D not certain. Trimming shortened V by 3 bases and J by 0 bases, and 12 bases separated the two germline ends. Per the germline V gene, CDR1 is MDHEN and CDR2 is SYDVKM. The CDR3 spans 17 residues. Here the CDR3 reads CASSFGQVSSGANVLTF. The CDR3 DNA follows: TGTGCCAGCAGTTTTGGGCAGGTTTCCTCTGGGGCCAACGTCCTGACTTTC. Supplemented by reference TRBV28 and TRBJ2-6, the full variable domain reads DVKVTQSSRYLVKRTGEKVFLECVQDMDHENMFWYRQDPGLGLRLIYFSYDVKMKEKGDIPEGYSVSREKKERFSLILESASTNQTSMYLCASSFGQVSSGANVLTFGAGSRLTVL.

This clone was observed a handful of times. The rearrangement joins TRBV4-2 to TRBJ2-2, with D perhaps matching TRBD2 (5 bases). This CDR3 has 20 residues. The V gene's germline CDR1 is LGHNA and CDR2 YNFKEQ. Trimming took 0 bases from V and 2 from J, leaving 22 bases between them. This CDR3 is CASSQDLDGSRLINTGELFF. CDR3 DNA: TGTGCCAGCAGCCAAGATCTCGACGGCAGTCGACTAATCAACACCGGGGAGCTGTTTTTT.

This clone was seen only once. The CDR3 spells CASSFRDRFLNIQYF. The CDR3 DNA reads TGTGCCAGCAGTTTCAGGGACAGGTTTTTGAACATTCAGTACTTC. The chain carries TRBV2 and TRBJ2-4; 8 bases line up with TRBD1. V gave up 5 bases and J gave up 7 bases; unmatched junction bases: 10. Germline V gives CDR1 SNHLY, CDR2 FYNNEI. This CDR3 region has 15 residues.

The gene calls are TRBV7-8 and TRBJ2-7, with TRBD2 matching 9 bases. The CDR3 has 14 residues. V lost 5 bases, J lost 3 bases, and 5 bases stayed unmatched. The germline gives CDR1 SGHVS, CDR2 FQNEAQ. The CDR3 reads CASSPRLAVYEQYF. The DNA for the CDR3 is TGTGCCAGCAGCCCCCGACTAGCGGTCTACGAGCAGTACTTC.